The clone carrying this TCR beta chain appeared once. Sequencing used immunoSEQ multiplex PCR; TCRdb keeps in-frame clones, though not all of them. The sample shows about 2.4 million clones, over 85% of them seen only once. These data originate in a study of shared clonotypes between healthy human individuals. The CDR3 is made up of 12 amino acids. CDR1 is SGHTA and CDR2 is FQGTGA in the germline V gene. V was clipped by 2 bases and J by 5 bases, with 6 bases between them. Donors were Caucasian adults residing in Nashville, Tennessee, USA. The chain couples TRBV7-3 to TRBJ1-1; D uncertain. Sequenced sample: naive CD4+ T cells from PBMCs. Subset: CD45RA+ positively selected. The source is a man in his late teens or twenties in good health. Some clones in this sample may be carry-over from other donors' samples. The CDR3 protein is CASSLDGTEAFF. The CDR3 coding sequence is TGTGCCAGCAGCTTAGACGGAACTGAAGCTTTCTTT.